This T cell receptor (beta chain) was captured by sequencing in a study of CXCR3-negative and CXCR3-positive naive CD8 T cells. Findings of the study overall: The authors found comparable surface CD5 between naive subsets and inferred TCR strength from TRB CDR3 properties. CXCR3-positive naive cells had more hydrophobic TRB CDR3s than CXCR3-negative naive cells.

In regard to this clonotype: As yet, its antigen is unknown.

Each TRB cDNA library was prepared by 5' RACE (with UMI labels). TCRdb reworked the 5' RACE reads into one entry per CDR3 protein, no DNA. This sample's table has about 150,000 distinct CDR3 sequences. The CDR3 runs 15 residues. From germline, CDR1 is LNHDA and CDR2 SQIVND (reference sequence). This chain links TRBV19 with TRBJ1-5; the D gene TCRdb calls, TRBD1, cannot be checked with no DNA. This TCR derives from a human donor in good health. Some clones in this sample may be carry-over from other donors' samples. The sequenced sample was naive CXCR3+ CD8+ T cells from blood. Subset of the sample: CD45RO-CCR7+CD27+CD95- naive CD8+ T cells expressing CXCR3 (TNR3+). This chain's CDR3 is CASSMGTRSNQPQHF.